This T cell receptor (beta chain) was recovered during a study of blood T cell repertoires in COVID-19. The wider study: PBMCs, B-cell-depleted T cells, or T cells were the source of the cDNA or gDNA that made up the material.

The J segment lost 6 bases and the V segment lost 4 bases, leaving 10 bases of the junction unmatched. The germline gives CDR1 MGHRA, CDR2 YSYEKL. CDR3 length: 15 residues. In the source study's methods: Reference gene primer amplification in the assay estimated nucleated cell counts. Generated by immunoSEQ multiplex PCR, the TCRdb table keeps only in-frame clones and is missing some. V, J and clone size derive from that table, while D and trimming were established from the DNA sequence. Of about 160,000 clones in the sample, roughly 83% are singletons; the top ten hold more than 7%. Sample: peripheral blood. This receptor was taken from a woman older than 75 with active or convalescent COVID-19. The chain recombines TRBV4-1 with TRBJ2-5; 8 bases agree with TRBD1. The CDR3 nucleotides are TGCGCCAGCAGCCTCCTGACAGGGGATAGGAAGACCCAGTACTTC. Amino acid sequence: CASSLLTGDRKTQYF.